This T cell receptor beta chain was obtained from a study of blood T cells in healthy people across ages. A J-beta primer mix and a sample-barcoded 5' primer were used in a second PCR of roughly 6 to 11 cycles. From the 5' RACE reads, TCRdb called clonotypes with MiXCR, one entry per CDR3 protein. The sample lists about 1.4 million distinct CDR3 sequences, approximately 60% occurring once. The V segment lost 5 bases and the J segment 4 bases; nucleotides outside the gene matches: 8. The CDR3 runs to 16 residues. The V gene's germline CDR1 is SGHAT and CDR2 FQNNGV. This clonotype has a single count. What was sequenced was blood. This clonotype was sampled from a man aged 18 to 30 in good health. This sequence joins TRBV11-2 and TRBJ2-1; 10 bases are a match to TRBD1. The CDR3 protein is CASSVPGTGEYNEQFF. The CDR3 DNA follows: TGTGCCAGCAGCGTACCCGGGACAGGGGAGTACAATGAGCAGTTCTTC.